Included here is one T cell receptor beta chain sequence, with context. What it binds is unknown. As the method of synthesis, 5'RACE template switching with UMIs yielded TCR beta cDNA. TCRdb reprocessed the 5' RACE reads and stores each CDR3 protein as one record, lacking DNA. Its table records about 460,000 distinct CDR3 sequences. Germline lookup yields CDR1 SGHDN and CDR2 FVKESK. The CDR3 runs to 13 residues. This entry belongs to a study of T cells expressing NK-cell markers. Study at large: Each TCR beta repertoire originated in sorted T cells that were CD3+CD56+NKG2C+, CD3+CD56+NKG2C- or CD3+CD56-NKG2C+. HCMV serostatus: seven of eight sequenced donors positive, one negative. Study results and caveats: Among CD8+ T cells from six donors, dominant NKG2C+ clonotypes accounted for roughly 1.0-7.0%.

This TCR came from a woman aged 45-59 years in good health. Sequencing was done on a sample of blood T cells: a sorted CD56 or NKG2C T cell subset, CD4+ or CD8+ T cells, or bulk PBMC T cells (not recorded which). The chain joins TRBV14 to TRBJ2-2. The CDR3: CASSPRLTGELFF.